This T cell receptor (beta chain) is drawn from a study of cytotoxic CD8 clonotypes in ibrutinib-treated CLL. Study overall: Following treatment for a median roughly twelve months, range 6 to 36, response samples were then taken.

The assay was immunoSEQ multiplex PCR, and TCRdb's table has in-frame clones only and misses some. The sample shows 70,000 to 80,000 clones, less than 85% of them seen only once. Germline V gene lookup returns CDR1 MGHRA and CDR2 YSYEKL. The J segment lost 2 bases and the V segment lost 5 bases, leaving 10 bases of the junction unmatched. CDR3 length: 18 amino acids. This sample comprised PBMCs, obtained after 24 months of ibrutinib treatment. The receptor was isolated from a human donor with chronic lymphocytic leukemia. The V and J genes are TRBV4-1 and TRBJ2-3; TRBD2 aligns across 13 bases. The CDR3 reads CASSWGLAGRGDTDTQYF. In DNA, the CDR3 is TGCGCCAGCAGCTGGGGACTAGCGGGACGAGGGGACACAGATACGCAGTATTTT.